This TCR beta chain originates from a study of T cell repertoires in cytomegalovirus infection. V gave up 0 bases and J gave up 5 bases, with 14 bases separating them. Looked up from germline, CDR1 is MNHNY and CDR2 is SVGAGI (reference sequence). This CDR3 spans 16 amino acids. TCRdb fed the reads into MiXCR, producing one record per CDR3 protein. The table lists some 900,000 distinct CDR3 sequences, about 33% of them singletons. A remark on this clonotype: Antigen specificity is unknown.

The sample here was cultured CD8+ T cells from PBMCs, taken from culture after CMV antigen stimulation. V and J are TRBV6-6 and TRBJ2-1; the D gene is possibly TRBD1 (6 bases). This receptor was taken from a human donor in good health (CMV status not recorded). Some clones in this sample may be carry-over from other donors' samples. The CDR3 DNA follows: TGTGCCAGCAGTTACTCGTGGTCGACAGGAGACAATGAGCAGTTCTTC. Residues: CASSYSWSTGDNEQFF.